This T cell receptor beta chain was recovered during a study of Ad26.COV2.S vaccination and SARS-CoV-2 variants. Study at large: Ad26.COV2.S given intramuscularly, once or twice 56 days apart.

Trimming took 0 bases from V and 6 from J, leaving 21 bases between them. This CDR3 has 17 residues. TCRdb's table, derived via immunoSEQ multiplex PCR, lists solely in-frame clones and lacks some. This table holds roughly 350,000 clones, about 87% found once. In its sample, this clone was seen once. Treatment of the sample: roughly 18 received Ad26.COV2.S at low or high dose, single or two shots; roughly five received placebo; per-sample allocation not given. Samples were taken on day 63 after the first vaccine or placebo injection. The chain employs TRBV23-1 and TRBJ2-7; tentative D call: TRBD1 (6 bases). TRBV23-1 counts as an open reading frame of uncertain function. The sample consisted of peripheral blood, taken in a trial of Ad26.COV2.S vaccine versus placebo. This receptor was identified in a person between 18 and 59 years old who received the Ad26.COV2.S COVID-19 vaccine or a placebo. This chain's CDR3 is CASSQSNFASGAVEQYF. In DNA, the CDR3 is TGCGCCAGCAGTCAATCAAATTTTGCGTCAGGGGCGGTCGAGCAGTACTTC.